A single sample is the source of the 32 T cell receptor beta chains below, sequenced in a study of OX40 agonist ivuxolimab in advanced cancers. Here immunoSEQ multiplex PCR was the method, and the copy in TCRdb shows in-frame clones only, minus some. Of 30,000 to 45,000 clones in the sample, more than 60% were seen once. The sample consisted of CD4+ or CD8+ T cells sorted from blood, taken in a trial of the OX40 agonist ivuxolimab. The receptors derive from an adult with an advanced solid tumor such as melanoma, head and neck, liver or kidney cancer.

The chain is built from TRBV30 and TRBJ2-2; 7 positions match TRBD1. Trimming at V came to 2 bases and at J to 8 bases, leaving 8 bases not matched to a gene. The CDR3 loop spans 14 amino acids. Germline V gives CDR1 GTSNPN, CDR2 SVGIG (reference sequence). The CDR3 DNA sequence: TGTGCCTGGAGTTCAGGACAGGCCCCTGGGGAGCTGTTTTTT. Its protein product is CAWSSGQAPGELFF.

CDR3 sequence (DNA): TGTGCCAGCAGGCCGGCGGGGTCAGAGACCCAGTACTTC. Protein: CASRPAGSETQYF. The chain employs TRBV7-9 and TRBJ2-5; a weak D match, TRBD2 (6 bases). CDR1 SEHNR and CDR2 FQNEAQ come from the germline V gene (reference sequence). V was cut by 6 bases and J by 4 bases, with 12 bases left in between. The CDR3 extends over 13 amino acids.

The CDR3 is CASSLGVTYNEQFF. The CDR3 DNA reads as TGTGCCAGCAGCTTGGGGGTCACCTACAATGAGCAGTTCTTC. The V gene is TRBV5-6, the J gene TRBJ2-1; no clear D. Germline V gene sequence: CDR1 SGHDT, CDR2 YYEEEE. This CDR3 spans 14 amino acids. Trimming pared 0 bases from V and 2 bases from J, leaving 6 bases between.

This clone was counted once. The gene calls are TRBV7-9 and TRBJ1-1; tentatively, D is TRBD1 (5 bases). The germline V gene has CDR1 SEHNR and CDR2 FQNEAQ (reference sequence). V was trimmed by 6 bases and J by 1 base, leaving 9 bases between them. This CDR3 contains 13 residues. CDR3 amino acids: CASRRGENTEAFF. CDR3 nucleotide sequence: TGTGCCAGCAGACGGGGGGAGAACACTGAAGCTTTCTTT.

CDR3 nucleotide sequence: TGTGCCAGCAGTTACTCAGTAGGCAGGGGAAGAACTGAAGCTTTCTTT. It translates to CASSYSVGRGRTEAFF. The rearrangement uses TRBV6-5 and TRBJ1-1, with D maybe TRBD1 (6 bases). Germline CDR1 MNHEY, CDR2 SVGAGI. This CDR3 is 16 amino acids long. Trimming stripped 0 bases from V and 5 bases from J, with 16 bases between.

The chain links TRBV6-1 to TRBJ1-2; 7 bases are shared with TRBD1. The V and J ends lost 8 bases and 4 bases, in that order; junction bases with no gene match: 4. This CDR3 comprises 12 residues. Germline-derived CDR1 and CDR2 are MNHNS and SASEGT. The CDR3 DNA reads as TGTGCCAGCGATCGGACAGGCTATGGCTACACCTTC. Translation gives CASDRTGYGYTF.

The chain links TRBV10-2 to TRBJ1-2; unclear D gene. The CDR3 sequence is 16 residues long. The germline V gene has CDR1 WSHSY and CDR2 SAAADI. Trimming shortened V by 6 bases and J by 4 bases, and 21 bases separated the two germline ends. The CDR3 bases are TGCGCCAGCAGGAAACGGGGTCAAGGCTGGGCCTATGGCTACACCTTC. Its protein is CASRKRGQGWAYGYTF.

This clone turned up a few times. The gene calls are TRBV5-6 and TRBJ1-2; possible D gene TRBD1, 5 bases. This CDR3 is built from 13 residues. The V and J ends lost 4 bases and 1 base respectively, with 8 bases between them. CDR1 and CDR2 (germline): SGHDT, YYEEEE. The DNA of the CDR3 is TGTGCCAGCAGCGGCGGGGGTAACTATGGCTACACCTTC. Amino acid sequence: CASSGGGNYGYTF.

V usage is TRBV15 and J usage is TRBJ2-1, with D possibly matching TRBD1 (5 bases). The CDR3 is 13 amino acids. V dropped 2 bases and J dropped 6 bases, with 8 bases sitting between them. Germline V gene data show CDR1 as LNHNV and CDR2 as YYDKDF (reference sequence). As DNA, the CDR3 is TGTGCCACCAGCAGACCTCAGGGCAATGAGCAGTTCTTC. This gives the protein CATSRPQGNEQFF.

The chain joins TRBV7-9 to TRBJ1-6; a possible D gene is TRBD1 (5 bases). V gave up 5 bases and J gave up 16 bases, with 18 bases separating them. This CDR3 region has 13 residues. Germline V lookup: CDR1 SEHNR, CDR2 FQNEAQ (reference sequence). The CDR3 loop reads CASSPRDPLALHF. The CDR3 DNA reads TGTGCCAGCAGCCCCCGGGACCCCTTGGCTCTCCACTTT. Together with reference TRBV7-9 and TRBJ1-6, the CDR3 gives the full variable domain: DTGVSQNPRHKITKRGQNVTFRCDPISEHNRLYWYRQTLGQGPEFLTYFQNEAQLEKSRLLSDRFSAERPKGSFSTLEIQRTEQGDSAMYLCASSPRDPLALHFGNGTRLTVT.

Written as DNA, the CDR3 is TGTGCCAGCAGAAGGGACAGGTTCCGAGAGACCCAGTACTTC. Encoded protein: CASRRDRFRETQYF. The rearrangement links TRBV5-5 to TRBJ2-5, with 8 bases identical to TRBD1. CDR1 and CDR2 (germline): SGHKS, YYEKEE (reference sequence). Trimming removed 5 bases from V and 4 bases from J; junction bases left unmatched: 7. CDR3 length equals 14 residues. The full variable domain, rest sourced from reference TRBV5-5 and TRBJ2-5, is DAGVTQSPTHLIKTRGQQVTLRCSPISGHKSVSWYQQVLGQGPQFIFQYYEKEERGRGNFPDRFSARQFPNYSSELNVNALLLGDSALYLCASRRDRFRETQYFGPGTRLLVL.

The rearrangement links TRBV30 to TRBJ2-5; 8 bases line up with TRBD2. The CDR3 totals 12 residues. CDR1 is GTSNPN and CDR2 is SVGIG in the germline V gene (reference sequence). Trimming cost V 0 bases and J 7 bases; bases outside gene matches: 1. CDR3 residues: CAWSVTSGTQYF. The CDR3 region has the DNA TGTGCCTGGAGTGTAACTAGCGGGACCCAGTACTTC.

This clone was counted a few times. J is TRBJ2-4 and V is TRBV29-1, with TRBD2 as a possible D gene (5 bases). The CDR3 is 16 residues long. From germline, CDR1 is SQVTM and CDR2 ANQGSEA. The V end was cut by 0 bases, the J end by 0 bases, with 12 bases between. The CDR3 DNA reads as TGCAGCGTTGAAGAGGTGCGGAGGTTAGCCAAAAACATTCAGTACTTC. This codes for CSVEEVRRLAKNIQYF.

The gene calls are TRBV15 and TRBJ2-7; a possible D gene is TRBD1 (6 bases). The V gene's germline CDR1 is LNHNV and CDR2 YYDKDF (reference sequence). This CDR3 contains 14 residues. Trimming stripped 0 bases from V and 7 bases from J, with 13 bases between. CDR3 nucleotide sequence: TGTGCCACCAGCAGAGAGCAGTCAGGGGAAGAGCAGTACTTC. This gives the protein CATSREQSGEEQYF.

The chain has TRBV30 and TRBJ2-3, with D unclear. V lost 2 bases to trimming and J lost 3 bases, with 9 bases between them. This CDR3 comprises 13 residues. CDR1 and CDR2 from the germline V gene are GTSNPN and SVGIG (reference sequence). The CDR3 region has the DNA TGTGCCTGGAGTCCTTTGGAGACAGATACGCAGTATTTT. Translated, it gives CAWSPLETDTQYF.

This clone was found once. The chain has TRBV19 and TRBJ2-3; a possible D gene is TRBD2 (5 bases). The CDR3 is 14 amino acids. The germline CDR1 and CDR2 sequences are LNHDA and SQIVND (reference sequence). With 6 bases removed from V and 6 bases from J, the gap between germline ends came to 16 bases. CDR3 sequence reads: CASSPRMEADTQYF. CDR3 coding DNA: TGTGCCAGTAGCCCCAGGATGGAGGCGGATACGCAGTATTTT.

V gene TRBV30 combines with J gene TRBJ1-2; a possible D gene is TRBD1 (5 bases). Germline-derived CDR1 and CDR2 are GTSNPN and SVGIG (reference sequence). Trimming removed 4 bases at V and 4 bases at J, with 7 bases between. The CDR3 runs to 11 residues. The CDR3 DNA follows: TGTGCCTGGAAAGGGACCTATGGCTACACCTTC. Translating gives CAWKGTYGYTF.

The genes are TRBV19 and TRBJ1-2, with D possibly being TRBD1 (5 bases). The CDR3 is 15 amino acids. V lost 0 bases and J 4 bases, leaving 12 bases between the germline ends. In germline, CDR1 is LNHDA, CDR2 SQIVND (reference sequence). CDR3: CASSIDLQVSYGYTF. The CDR3, as DNA: TGTGCCAGTAGTATAGATCTACAGGTTAGCTATGGCTACACCTTC.

The chain joins TRBV19 to TRBJ2-6; D assignment may be TRBD1 or TRBD2 (6 bases each). Germline V gene sequence: CDR1 LNHDA, CDR2 SQIVND (reference sequence). V lost 3 bases to trimming and J lost 2 bases, with 8 bases between them. The CDR3 has 15 amino acids. CDR3 in amino acids: CASSMGGTGANVLTF. CDR3 sequence (DNA): TGTGCCAGTAGTATGGGGGGCACTGGGGCCAACGTCCTGACTTTC.

A few counts support this clone. The V call is TRBV5-1, the J call TRBJ2-1; 16 bases map to TRBD2. J was trimmed by 6 bases and V by 6 bases; bases with no gene match: 3. The CDR3 covers 15 residues. Germline V CDR1 and CDR2: SGHRS, YFSETQ. The CDR3 spells CASTGTSGGANEQFF. In nucleotides, the CDR3 is TGCGCCAGCACCGGGACTAGCGGGGGGGCCAATGAGCAGTTCTTC.

The CDR3 DNA is TGCGCCAGCAGGACTGACAGGTCCGGCTACGAGCAGTACTTC. It codes for CASRTDRSGYEQYF. The chain couples TRBV5-1 to TRBJ2-7; tentative D call: TRBD1 (6 bases). V lost 5 bases, J lost 3 bases, and 15 bases lay in between. The CDR3 is 14 amino acids. Per germline, CDR1 SGHRS and CDR2 YFSETQ.

The J gene is TRBJ1-5, the V gene TRBV5-6; 12 nucleotides align to TRBD1. Trimming at V came to 1 base and at J to 0 bases, leaving 8 bases not matched to a gene. The CDR3 runs 19 residues. Germline V gene sequence: CDR1 SGHDT, CDR2 YYEEEE. The CDR3 is CASSLFRDRGRFSNQPQHF. The CDR3 DNA reads TGTGCCAGCAGCTTGTTTCGGGACAGGGGGCGATTTAGCAATCAGCCCCAGCATTTT.

The chain carries TRBV5-1 and TRBJ2-1; D unresolved. The germline V gene has CDR1 SGHRS and CDR2 YFSETQ. The V end was cut by 0 bases, the J end by 2 bases, with 3 bases between. The CDR3 is 13 amino acids. CDR3 loop: CASSLVTYNEQFF. The CDR3 nucleotides are TGCGCCAGCAGCTTGGTGACCTACAATGAGCAGTTCTTC.

V usage is TRBV5-4 and J usage is TRBJ2-5, with 9 bases identical to TRBD2. With 3 bases clipped from V and 1 base from J, the junction kept 7 bases outside the gene matches. The CDR3 consists of 16 residues. CDR1 is SGHNT and CDR2 is YYREEE in the germline V gene (reference sequence). The DNA for the CDR3 is TGTGCCAGCAGCTCCGCTAGCGGGGTGTTCCAAGAGACCCAGTACTTC. Protein sequence: CASSSASGVFQETQYF.

Remarks on this clone: Compared with germline, one end of the junction differs, possibly owing to a read error. The same CDR3 also results from other DNA sequences found in this sample. The CDR3 loop is CASSQLTGQAPEAFF. CDR3 DNA: TGCGCCAGCAGCCAACTTACAGGACAGGCCCCTGAAGCCTTCTTT. This chain links TRBV4-1 with TRBJ1-1, with TRBD1 matching over 7 bases. Germline loops: CDR1 MGHRA, CDR2 YSYEKL. This CDR3 has 15 amino acids.

The chain couples TRBV7-5 to TRBJ1-4. TRBV7-5 is a documented pseudogene. The length of the CDR3 is 14 residues. The CDR3 region has the DNA TGTGCCAGCAGCTTGACCTGGGGGTATGAAAAACTGTTTTTT. Its translation: CASSLTWGYEKLFF.

This chain connects TRBV5-6 to TRBJ1-2; 10 positions agree with TRBD1. CDR3 size: 14 residues. Looked up from germline, CDR1 is SGHDT and CDR2 is YYEEEE. V shed 3 bases, J shed 7 bases, and the junction held 6 bases outside the gene matches. CDR3 sequence: CASSYRQGALGYTF. The CDR3 nucleotides read TGTGCCAGCAGCTACCGACAGGGGGCGCTTGGCTACACCTTC. The full variable domain, in which reference TRBV5-6 and TRBJ1-2 provide the parts outside the CDR3, is DAGVTQSPTHLIKTRGQQVTLRCSPKSGHDTVSWYQQALGQGPQFIFQYYEEEERQRGNFPDRFSGHQFPNYSSELNVNALLLGDSALYLCASSYRQGALGYTFGSGTRLTVV.

Written as DNA, the CDR3 is TGTGCCAGCAGCGGACAGGGTCACGAGCAGTACTTC. This codes for CASSGQGHEQYF. This chain joins TRBV6-5 and TRBJ2-7; 8 nucleotides agree with TRBD1. CDR1 is MNHEY and CDR2 is SVGAGI in the germline V gene. The CDR3 is 12 residues long. J gave up 5 bases and V 6 bases, and 3 bases lay outside the gene matches.

The chain is built from TRBV29-1 and TRBJ1-1; 8 bases are shared with TRBD1. With 6 bases clipped from V and 6 bases from J, the junction kept 3 bases outside the gene matches. CDR1 and CDR2 from the germline V gene are SQVTM and ANQGSEA. The CDR3 has 11 residues. CDR3 sequence reads: CSVDRGPEAFF. The CDR3 DNA is TGCAGCGTCGACAGGGGCCCTGAAGCTTTCTTT.

V is TRBV6-5 and J is TRBJ2-1, with a tentative D call TRBD1 (6 bases). The CDR3 runs 16 residues. Germline V gene lookup returns CDR1 MNHEY and CDR2 SVGAGI. With 4 bases removed from V and 0 bases from J, the gap between germline ends came to 13 bases. CDR3 loop: CASSSQTGSSYNEQFF. CDR3 bases: TGTGCCAGCAGTTCCCAGACAGGAAGCTCCTACAATGAGCAGTTCTTC.

The gene calls are TRBV6-5 and TRBJ1-5; TRBD1 agrees at 12 bases. Germline values: CDR1 MNHEY, CDR2 SVGAGI. This CDR3 is 15 amino acids long. Trimming took 6 bases from V and 7 from J; bases not matched to a gene: 7. The CDR3 region has the DNA TGTGCCAGCAGGGGAGGGACAGGGGGCTGGCAGCCCCAGCATTTT. Protein sequence: CASRGGTGGWQPQHF.

The sample holds one count of this clone. This chain links TRBV7-9 with TRBJ2-1; the match to TRBD1 covers 7 bases. The CDR3 contains 15 residues. The trim removed 2 bases at V and 5 bases at J, leaving 6 bases unmatched. Germline V CDR1 and CDR2: SEHNR, FQNEAQ (reference sequence). CDR3: CASSLTQGQNNEQFF. The CDR3 region has the DNA TGTGCCAGCAGCTTAACACAGGGGCAAAACAATGAGCAGTTCTTC. The variable domain in full, with the rest retrieved from reference TRBV7-9 and TRBJ2-1, is DTGVSQNPRHKITKRGQNVTFRCDPISEHNRLYWYRQTLGQGPEFLTYFQNEAQLEKSRLLSDRFSAERPKGSFSTLEIQRTEQGDSAMYLCASSLTQGQNNEQFFGPGTRLTVL.